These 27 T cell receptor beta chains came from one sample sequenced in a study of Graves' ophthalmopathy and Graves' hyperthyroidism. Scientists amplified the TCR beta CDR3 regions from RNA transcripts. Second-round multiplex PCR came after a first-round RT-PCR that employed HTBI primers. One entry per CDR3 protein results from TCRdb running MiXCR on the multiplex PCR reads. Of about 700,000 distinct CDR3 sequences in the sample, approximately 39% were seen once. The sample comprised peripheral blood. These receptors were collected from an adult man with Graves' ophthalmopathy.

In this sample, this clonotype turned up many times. This CDR3 is CASRDRGPGNTIYF. In DNA form, the CDR3 reads TGTGCCAGCAGGGACAGGGGGCCTGGAAACACCATATATTTT. This chain links TRBV7-9 with TRBJ1-3; 11 nucleotides line up with TRBD1. The V segment lost 6 bases and the J segment 2 bases; nucleotides outside the gene matches: 0. This CDR3 spans 14 amino acids. CDR1 and CDR2 (germline): SEHNR, FQNEAQ (reference sequence).

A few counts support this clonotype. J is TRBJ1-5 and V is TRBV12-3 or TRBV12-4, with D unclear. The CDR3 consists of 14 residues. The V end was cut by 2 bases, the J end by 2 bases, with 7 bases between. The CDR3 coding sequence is TGTGCCAGCAGTTTATTCCGGGGCAATCAGCCCCAGCATTTT. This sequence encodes CASSLFRGNQPQHF.

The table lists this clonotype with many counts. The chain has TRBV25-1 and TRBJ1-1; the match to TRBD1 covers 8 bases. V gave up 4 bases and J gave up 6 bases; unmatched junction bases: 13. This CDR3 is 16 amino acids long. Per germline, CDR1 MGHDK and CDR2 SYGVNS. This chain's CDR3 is CASSVGQGRLDPEAFF. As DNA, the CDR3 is TGTGCCAGCAGTGTAGGACAGGGACGGTTGGACCCTGAAGCTTTCTTT.

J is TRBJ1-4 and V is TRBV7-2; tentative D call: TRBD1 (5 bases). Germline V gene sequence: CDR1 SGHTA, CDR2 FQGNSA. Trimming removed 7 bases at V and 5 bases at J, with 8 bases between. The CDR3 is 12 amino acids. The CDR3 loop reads CASNSGNEKLFF. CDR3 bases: TGTGCCAGCAACTCAGGGAATGAAAAACTGTTTTTT. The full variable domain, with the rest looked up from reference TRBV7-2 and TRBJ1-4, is GAGVSQSPSNKVTEKGKDVELRCDPISGHTALYWYRQSLGQGLEFLIYFQGNSAPDKSGLPSDRFSAERTGGSVSTLTIQRTQQEDSAVYLCASNSGNEKLFFGSGTQLSVL.

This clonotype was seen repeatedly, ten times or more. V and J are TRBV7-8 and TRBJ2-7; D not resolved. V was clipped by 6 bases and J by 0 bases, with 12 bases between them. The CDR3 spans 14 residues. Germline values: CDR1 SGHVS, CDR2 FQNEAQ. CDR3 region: CASSLSRTSYEQYF. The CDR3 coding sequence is TGTGCCAGCAGTTTAAGTCGGACCTCCTACGAGCAGTACTTC.

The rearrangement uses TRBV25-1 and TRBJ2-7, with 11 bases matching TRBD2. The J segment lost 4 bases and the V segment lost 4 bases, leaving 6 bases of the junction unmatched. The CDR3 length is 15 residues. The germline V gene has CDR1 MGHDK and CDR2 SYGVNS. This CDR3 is CASSGVAGGPYEQYF. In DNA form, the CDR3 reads TGTGCCAGCAGTGGGGTAGCGGGAGGGCCTTACGAGCAGTACTTC.

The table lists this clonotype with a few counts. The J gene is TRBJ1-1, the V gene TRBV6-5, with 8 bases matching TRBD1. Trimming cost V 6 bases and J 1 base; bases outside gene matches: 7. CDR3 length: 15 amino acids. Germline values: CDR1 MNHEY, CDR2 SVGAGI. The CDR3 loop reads CASRRSGGTNTEAFF. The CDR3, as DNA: TGTGCCAGCAGACGATCAGGGGGCACGAACACTGAAGCTTTCTTT.

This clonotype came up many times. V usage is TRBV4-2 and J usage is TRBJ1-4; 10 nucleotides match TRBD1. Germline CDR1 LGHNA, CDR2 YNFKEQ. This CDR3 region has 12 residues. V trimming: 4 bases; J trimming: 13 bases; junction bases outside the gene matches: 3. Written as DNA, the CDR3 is TGTGCCAGCAGCCCGGGACAGGGGTTACTGTTTTTT. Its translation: CASSPGQGLLFF.

The CDR3 is CASSGLAGAQHF. In DNA, the CDR3 is TGTGCCAGCAGTGGACTAGCGGGAGCCCAGCATTTT. The chain joins TRBV2 to TRBJ1-5; no firm D call. Germline CDR1 is SNHLY and CDR2 is FYNNEI. The CDR3 runs to 12 residues. Trimming pared 4 bases from V and 11 bases from J, leaving 12 bases between. Full variable domain (rest looked up from reference TRBV2 and TRBJ1-5): EPEVTQTPSHQVTQMGQEVILRCVPISNHLYFYWYRQILGQKVEFLVSFYNNEISEKSEIFDDQFSVERPDGSNFTLKIRSTKLEDSAMYFCASSGLAGAQHFGDGTRLSIL.

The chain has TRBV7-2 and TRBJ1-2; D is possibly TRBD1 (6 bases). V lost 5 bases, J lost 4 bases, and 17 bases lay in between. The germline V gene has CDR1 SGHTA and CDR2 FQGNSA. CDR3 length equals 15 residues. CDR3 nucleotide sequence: TGTGCCAGCAGCCCGGGACATCGAGGGGTCTATGGCTACACCTTC. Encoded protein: CASSPGHRGVYGYTF.

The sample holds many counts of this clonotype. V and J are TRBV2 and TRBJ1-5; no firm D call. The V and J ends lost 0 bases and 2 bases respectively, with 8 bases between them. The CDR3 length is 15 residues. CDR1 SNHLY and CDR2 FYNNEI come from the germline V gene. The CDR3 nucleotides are TGTGCCAGCAGTGAAGCATCGGTGGGCAATCAGCCCCAGCATTTT. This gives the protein CASSEASVGNQPQHF. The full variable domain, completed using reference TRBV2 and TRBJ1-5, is EPEVTQTPSHQVTQMGQEVILRCVPISNHLYFYWYRQILGQKVEFLVSFYNNEISEKSEIFDDQFSVERPDGSNFTLKIRSTKLEDSAMYFCASSEASVGNQPQHFGDGTRLSIL.

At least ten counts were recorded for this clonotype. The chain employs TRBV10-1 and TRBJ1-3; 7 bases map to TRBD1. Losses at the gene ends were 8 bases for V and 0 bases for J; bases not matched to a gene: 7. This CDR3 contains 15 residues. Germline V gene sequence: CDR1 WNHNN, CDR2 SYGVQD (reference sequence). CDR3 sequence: CASGTGEASGNTIYF. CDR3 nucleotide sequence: TGCGCCAGCGGAACAGGGGAAGCCTCTGGAAACACCATATATTTT.

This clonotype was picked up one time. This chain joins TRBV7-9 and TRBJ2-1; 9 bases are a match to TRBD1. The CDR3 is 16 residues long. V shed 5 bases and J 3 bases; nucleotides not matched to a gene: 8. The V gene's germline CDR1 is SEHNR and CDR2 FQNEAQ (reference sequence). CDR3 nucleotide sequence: TGTGCCAGCAGCCACTACAGACAGGGGGGCTACAATGAGCAGTTCTTC. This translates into CASSHYRQGGYNEQFF.

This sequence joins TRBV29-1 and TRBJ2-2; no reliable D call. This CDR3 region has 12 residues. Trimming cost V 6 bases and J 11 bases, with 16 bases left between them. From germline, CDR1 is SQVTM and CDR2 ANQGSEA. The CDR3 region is CSVWTGNNELFF. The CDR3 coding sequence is TGCAGCGTGTGGACCGGTAACAATGAGCTGTTTTTT.

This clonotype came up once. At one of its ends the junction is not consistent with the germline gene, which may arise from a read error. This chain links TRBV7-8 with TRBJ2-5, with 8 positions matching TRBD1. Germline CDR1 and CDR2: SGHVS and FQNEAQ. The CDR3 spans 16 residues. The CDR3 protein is CASSAQDEGSGGEWIF. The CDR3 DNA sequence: TGTGCCAGCAGCGCCCAAGATGAGGGGTCAGGGGGCGAATGGATCTTC.

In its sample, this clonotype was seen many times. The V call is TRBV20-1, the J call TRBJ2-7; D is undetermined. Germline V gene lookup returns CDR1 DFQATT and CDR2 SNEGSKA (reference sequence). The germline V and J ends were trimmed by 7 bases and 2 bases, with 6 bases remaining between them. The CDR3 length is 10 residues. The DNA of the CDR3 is TGCAGTGTTGGGACCTACGAGCAGTACTTC. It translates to CSVGTYEQYF.

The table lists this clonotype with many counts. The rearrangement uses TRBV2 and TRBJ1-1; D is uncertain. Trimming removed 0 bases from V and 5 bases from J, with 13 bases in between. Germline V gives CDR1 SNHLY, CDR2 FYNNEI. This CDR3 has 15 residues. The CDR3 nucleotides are TGTGCCAGCAGTGAAGCGCCAGGCAGAGGGACTGAAGCTTTCTTT. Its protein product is CASSEAPGRGTEAFF.

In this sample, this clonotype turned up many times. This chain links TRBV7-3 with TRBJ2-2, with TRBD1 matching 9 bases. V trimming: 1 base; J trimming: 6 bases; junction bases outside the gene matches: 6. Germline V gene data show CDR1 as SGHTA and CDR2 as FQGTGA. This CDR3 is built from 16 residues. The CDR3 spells CASSLMGQGSSGELFF. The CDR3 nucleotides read TGTGCCAGCAGCTTAATGGGACAGGGTTCGTCCGGGGAGCTGTTTTTT. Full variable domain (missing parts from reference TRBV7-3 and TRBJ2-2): GAGVSQTPSNKVTEKGKYVELRCDPISGHTALYWYRQSLGQGPEFLIYFQGTGAADDSGLPNDRFFAVRPEGSVSTLKIQRTERGDSAVYLCASSLMGQGSSGELFFGEGSRLTVL.

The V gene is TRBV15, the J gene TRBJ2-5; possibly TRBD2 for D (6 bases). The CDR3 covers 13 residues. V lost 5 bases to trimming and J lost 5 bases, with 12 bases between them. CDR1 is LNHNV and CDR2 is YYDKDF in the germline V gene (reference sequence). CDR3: CATSRAGSETQYF. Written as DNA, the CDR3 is TGTGCCACCAGCCGCGCGGGGAGTGAGACCCAGTACTTC.

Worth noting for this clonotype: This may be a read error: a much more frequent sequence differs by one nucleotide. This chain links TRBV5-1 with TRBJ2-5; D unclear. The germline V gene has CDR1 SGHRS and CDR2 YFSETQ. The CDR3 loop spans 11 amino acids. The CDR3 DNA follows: TGCGCCAGCAGGAATGGTGAGATCCAGTACTTC. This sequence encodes CASRNGEIQYF.

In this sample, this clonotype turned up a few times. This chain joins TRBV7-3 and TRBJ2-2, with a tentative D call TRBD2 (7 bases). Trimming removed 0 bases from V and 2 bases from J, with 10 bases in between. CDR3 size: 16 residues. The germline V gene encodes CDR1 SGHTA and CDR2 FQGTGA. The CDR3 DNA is TGTGCCAGCAGCTTAACCGGGGGGCTTAACACCGGGGAGCTGTTTTTT. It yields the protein CASSLTGGLNTGELFF.

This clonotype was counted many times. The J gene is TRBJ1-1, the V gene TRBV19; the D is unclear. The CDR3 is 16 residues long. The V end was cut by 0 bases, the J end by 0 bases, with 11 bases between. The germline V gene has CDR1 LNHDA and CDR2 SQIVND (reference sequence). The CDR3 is CASSIDDTGLNTEAFF. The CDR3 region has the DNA TGTGCCAGTAGTATAGACGACACGGGATTGAACACTGAAGCTTTCTTT.

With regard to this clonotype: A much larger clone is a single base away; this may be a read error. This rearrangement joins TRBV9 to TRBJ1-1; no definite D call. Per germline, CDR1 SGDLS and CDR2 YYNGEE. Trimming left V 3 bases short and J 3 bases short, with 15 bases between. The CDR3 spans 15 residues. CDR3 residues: CASSAPRDSYTEAFF. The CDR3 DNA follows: TGTGCCAGCAGCGCCCCAAGGGATTCTTACACTGAAGCTTTCTTT.

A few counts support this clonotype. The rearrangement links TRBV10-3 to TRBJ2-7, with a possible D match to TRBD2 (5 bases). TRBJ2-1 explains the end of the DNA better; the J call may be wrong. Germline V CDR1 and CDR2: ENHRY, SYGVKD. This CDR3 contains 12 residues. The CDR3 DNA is TGTGCCATCAGTAAGGGAGAGAATGAGCAGTTCTTC. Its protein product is CAISKGENEQFF.

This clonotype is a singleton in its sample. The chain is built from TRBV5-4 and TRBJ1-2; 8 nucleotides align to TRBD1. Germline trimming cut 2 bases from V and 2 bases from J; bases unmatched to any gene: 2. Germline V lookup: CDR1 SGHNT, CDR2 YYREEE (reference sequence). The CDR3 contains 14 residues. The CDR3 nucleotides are TGTGCCAGCAGCTTTAACAGGGGGAACTATGGCTACACCTTC. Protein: CASSFNRGNYGYTF. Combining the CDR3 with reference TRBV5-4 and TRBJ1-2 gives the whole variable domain ETGVTQSPTHLIKTRGQQVTLRCSSQSGHNTVSWYQQALGQGPQFIFQYYREEENGRGNFPPRFSGLQFPNYSSELNVNALELDDSALYLCASSFNRGNYGYTFGSGTRLTVV.

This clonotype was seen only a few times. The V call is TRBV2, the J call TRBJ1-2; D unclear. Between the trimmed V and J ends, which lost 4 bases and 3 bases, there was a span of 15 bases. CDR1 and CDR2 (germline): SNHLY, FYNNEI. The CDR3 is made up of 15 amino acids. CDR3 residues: CASSVEAGTYYGYTF. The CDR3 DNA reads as TGTGCCAGCAGTGTCGAGGCGGGCACATACTATGGCTACACCTTC.

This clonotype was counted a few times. This CDR3 reads CASSFAAGFSGANVLTF. The CDR3 nucleotides read TGTGCCAGCAGTTTCGCGGCAGGATTCTCTGGGGCCAACGTCCTGACTTTC. J is TRBJ2-6 and V is TRBV12-3 or TRBV12-4, with D unclear. Trimming cost V 3 bases and J 0 bases, with 12 bases left between them. The CDR3 is 17 amino acids.